The rows below give T cell receptor beta chains drawn from one sample of a study of blood T cell repertoires in COVID-19. This table comes from immunoSEQ multiplex PCR, and its TCRdb copy is limited to in-frame clones, with some not included. The top ten hold around 5.9% of the sample, which has about 330,000 clones, about 85% seen once. The sequenced sample consisted of PBMCs or T cells enriched from blood (not recorded which). These receptor sequences come from a woman aged 25-40 years who had recovered from COVID-19. Each CDR3 is given with its conserved first and last residue. The order of the fields is J gene, V gene, CDR3 protein.

TRBJ2-7	TRBV2	CASSERTDYEQYF
TRBJ2-1	TRBV29-1	CSVLGGANEQFF
TRBJ1-1	TRBV7-2	CASSFRGITEAFF
TRBJ1-2	TRBV2	CASSRADRLGGYTF
TRBJ2-7	TRBV15	CATSSLGVPSEQYF
TRBJ2-7	TRBV9	CASSPSRDRGEQYF
TRBJ2-3	TRBV6-5	CASAVWTALTDTQYF
TRBJ2-2	TRBV5-4	CASSLPPDLGELFF
TRBJ2-7	TRBV4-1	CASSQDQAGSLWEQYF
TRBJ1-5	TRBV27	CASSRDRGNQPQHF
TRBJ2-2	TRBV9	CASSVELAGAGELFF
TRBJ1-3	TRBV21-1	CASSKNFLLTGESGNTIYF
TRBJ2-7	TRBV19	CASSTSGTRGYEQYF
TRBJ1-2	TRBV19	CASSIDPPGQPAYGYTF
TRBJ2-1	TRBV19	CASSIDGTSGGNEQFF
TRBJ2-1	TRBV5-4	CASSRLDENRFF
TRBJ1-5	TRBV9	CASSVGDQPQHF
TRBJ2-1	TRBV6-5	CASTFGLAGTSEQFF
TRBJ1-5	TRBV21-1	CASSIGRSNQPQHF
TRBJ2-3	TRBV9	CASSAGLASDTQYF
TRBJ1-6	TRBV18	CASSPGQGNSPLHF
TRBJ2-7	TRBV11-2	CASGRRGQGFYEQYF
TRBJ1-2	TRBV11-2	CASSLAGTGNYGYTF
TRBJ1-2	TRBV30	CAWGLYGYTF
TRBJ1-3	TRBV9	CASSDVAPGIFGNTIYF
TRBJ2-2	TRBV7-2	CASSSGLAGGLVGLGELFF
TRBJ2-1	TRBV9	CASSVDPPGTVYNEQFF
TRBJ1-1	TRBV7-9	CASSLQSRQVEAFF
TRBJ1-6	TRBV3-1/TRBV3-2	CASSRATGGYNSPLHF
TRBJ2-1	TRBV5-4	CASSWGTRVYNEQFF
TRBJ2-7	TRBV7-2	CASRKTPSYEQYF
TRBJ2-1	TRBV9	CASSVGPVGRYSYNEQFF